The 27 T cell receptor beta chains given below trace back to one sample, sequenced in a study of blood T cell repertoires in COVID-19. The repertoire was sequenced with immunoSEQ multiplex PCR; TCRdb's copy has only in-frame clones and lacks some. The sample has 250,000 to 350,000 clones; 65% to 85% are singletons. Input material: peripheral blood. These receptors originate from a human donor with COVID-19, enrolled during active disease. The donor label of this sample is uncertain.

The V and J genes are TRBV10-3 and TRBJ1-4; maybe TRBD1 (5 bases). V shed 6 bases and J shed 4 bases, with 9 bases lying between them. This CDR3 comprises 13 residues. CDR1 ENHRY and CDR2 SYGVKD come from the germline V gene. The CDR3 DNA reads as TGTGCCATCAGGGGGGGACTTAATGAAAAACTGTTTTTT. Encoded protein: CAIRGGLNEKLFF.

J is TRBJ1-2 and V is TRBV10-3, with no clear D. Germline loops: CDR1 ENHRY, CDR2 SYGVKD. The V and J ends lost 2 bases and 8 bases respectively, with 12 bases between them. This CDR3 region has 13 residues. The CDR3, as DNA: TGTGCCATCAGTGAGGAACCCCTCCGGGGCTACACCTTC. This encodes CAISEEPLRGYTF.

This clone has just one count. The chain uses TRBV11-3 and TRBJ2-1; D may be TRBD1 (5 bases). Trimming stripped 5 bases from V and 8 bases from J, with 7 bases between. The CDR3 spans 11 residues. Germline V CDR1 and CDR2: SGHNT, YENEEA. CDR3 amino acids: CASSLTDEQFF. DNA for the CDR3: TGTGCCAGCAGCCTGACAGATGAGCAGTTCTTC.

The CDR3 coding sequence is TGTGCCTGGAGTGATAGCGGGAGTAGCGCAGATACGCAGTATTTT. It codes for CAWSDSGSSADTQYF. V usage is TRBV30 and J usage is TRBJ2-3; 9 bases align to TRBD2. Germline CDR1 is GTSNPN and CDR2 is SVGIG (reference sequence). The ends lost 1 base at V and 4 bases at J; junction bases unmatched: 6. This CDR3 is built from 15 residues.

The chain combines TRBV10-2 with TRBJ1-1; tentative D call: TRBD1 (5 bases). Trimming shortened V by 1 base and J by 1 base, and 10 bases separated the two germline ends. The CDR3 is 15 amino acids. Germline V gene sequence: CDR1 WSHSY, CDR2 SAAADI. In DNA form, the CDR3 reads TGCGCCAGCAGTGAGTATCGGGGGACGAACACTGAAGCTTTCTTT. Translation: CASSEYRGTNTEAFF.

To note about this clone: Other DNA variants within this sample encode the same CDR3. The chain recombines TRBV5-1 with TRBJ2-5, with 7 bases lining up with TRBD1. Germline CDR1 SGHRS, CDR2 YFSETQ. This CDR3 is built from 14 residues. V was clipped by 0 bases and J by 5 bases; unmatched bases: 4. The CDR3 coding sequence is TGCGCCAGCAGCTTGGTGGGACAGCAGGAGACCCAGTACTTC. Protein: CASSLVGQQETQYF.

The chain employs TRBV4-3 and TRBJ1-5; D call uncertain. The CDR3 length is 15 residues. The V and J ends lost 0 bases and 7 bases respectively, with 13 bases between them. Germline CDR1 LGHNA, CDR2 YSLEER. CDR3 amino acids: CASSQDGQAGQPQHF. CDR3 DNA sequence: TGCGCCAGCAGCCAAGATGGGCAGGCTGGCCAGCCCCAGCATTTT.

The chain uses TRBV7-9 and TRBJ2-2; 7 positions match TRBD2. Per germline, CDR1 SEHNR and CDR2 FQNEAQ (reference sequence). V dropped 2 bases and J dropped 5; count of bases not matched to a gene: 5. CDR3 size: 15 residues. The CDR3 loop is CASSLLGGSTGELFF. CDR3 nucleotides: TGTGCCAGCAGCTTATTAGGCGGGAGTACCGGGGAGCTGTTTTTT.

The V call is TRBV30, the J call TRBJ1-6; D perhaps matches TRBD1 (6 bases). The CDR3 is 17 amino acids. Trimming stripped 4 bases from V and 8 bases from J, with 24 bases between. Germline assignment: CDR1 GTSNPN and CDR2 SVGIG (reference sequence). The DNA of the CDR3 is TGTGCCTGGAATGACATGTTAATAAGGGGGAACCATTCACCCCTCCACTTT. This encodes CAWNDMLIRGNHSPLHF.

The gene calls are TRBV19 and TRBJ2-4, with 11 positions matching TRBD2. V was clipped by 4 bases and J by 7 bases; unmatched bases: 6. The germline V gene encodes CDR1 LNHDA and CDR2 SQIVND (reference sequence). The CDR3 consists of 15 residues. CDR3 DNA sequence: TGTGCCAGTAGTACGACACTAGCGGGAGAGAACATTCAGTACTTC. It specifies CASSTTLAGENIQYF.

The V and J genes are TRBV11-2 and TRBJ1-2; perhaps TRBD1 as D (5 bases). This CDR3 is 13 amino acids long. Between the trimmed V and J ends, which lost 4 bases and 2 bases, there was a span of 8 bases. Germline values: CDR1 SGHAT, CDR2 FQNNGV. The chain's CDR3 is CASSSRGNYGYTF. CDR3 DNA sequence: TGTGCCAGCAGCTCCCGGGGGAACTATGGCTACACCTTC.

The V gene is TRBV5-1, the J gene TRBJ1-1; a weak D match, TRBD1 (5 bases). CDR1 and CDR2 (germline): SGHRS, YFSETQ. The CDR3 length is 15 residues. V was trimmed by 0 bases and J by 2 bases, leaving 11 bases between them. The CDR3 region is CASSLGQHRNTEAFF. In DNA, the CDR3 is TGCGCCAGCAGCTTGGGACAGCACCGTAACACTGAAGCTTTCTTT. Supplemented by reference TRBV5-1 and TRBJ1-1, the full variable domain reads KAGVTQTPRYLIKTRGQQVTLSCSPISGHRSVSWYQQTPGQGLQFLFEYFSETQRNKGNFPGRFSGRQFSNSRSEMNVSTLELGDSALYLCASSLGQHRNTEAFFGQGTRLTVV.

The rearrangement links TRBV7-9 to TRBJ1-2; maybe TRBD1 (6 bases). Germline CDR1 reads SEHNR; CDR2 reads FQNEAQ (reference sequence). This CDR3 spans 15 amino acids. V was cut by 1 base and J by 4 bases, with 13 bases left in between. The CDR3 bases are TGTGCCAGCAGCTTAGTCAACAGGGCGGGCTATGGCTACACCTTC. It translates to CASSLVNRAGYGYTF.

The chain carries TRBV5-1 and TRBJ1-1; TRBD1 matches 8 bases. Trimming took 6 bases from V and 2 from J; bases not matched to a gene: 15. Looked up from germline, CDR1 is SGHRS and CDR2 is YFSETQ. The CDR3 length is 17 residues. The CDR3: CASTPRPTGDGNTEAFF. Written as DNA, the CDR3 is TGCGCCAGCACCCCCAGACCGACAGGGGATGGAAACACTGAAGCTTTCTTT.

The chain has TRBV7-6 and TRBJ1-6, with 9 bases matching TRBD1. The CDR3 consists of 16 residues. The ends lost 1 base at V and 8 bases at J; junction bases unmatched: 6. Germline V gene sequence: CDR1 SGHVS, CDR2 FNYEAQ. CDR3 nucleotides: TGTGCCAGCAGCTTAGAGGTGGGACAGGGTGATTCACCCCTCCACTTT. As protein: CASSLEVGQGDSPLHF.

This chain connects TRBV19 to TRBJ1-1; 8 bases agree with TRBD1. CDR1 LNHDA and CDR2 SQIVND come from the germline V gene (reference sequence). With 8 bases clipped from V and 5 bases from J, the junction kept 7 bases outside the gene matches. This CDR3 region has 13 residues. CDR3: CASSRGRVTEAFF. The CDR3 DNA sequence: TGTGCCAGTTCCAGGGGGCGCGTTACTGAAGCTTTCTTT.

This clone was picked up a small number of times. This chain connects TRBV11-2 to TRBJ1-1; D remains ambiguous. Germline V gene lookup returns CDR1 SGHAT and CDR2 FQNNGV. Trimming cost V 5 bases and J 2 bases, with 12 bases left between them. CDR3 size: 14 residues. CDR3 in DNA: TGTGCCAGCAGCCCCACAGTTTCAAACACTGAAGCTTTCTTT. Translating it yields CASSPTVSNTEAFF.

The V and J genes are TRBV5-1 and TRBJ1-2; no firm D call. Trimming cost V 3 bases and J 0 bases, with 15 bases left between them. Germline V gene sequence: CDR1 SGHRS, CDR2 YFSETQ. The length of the CDR3 is 16 residues. The CDR3 loop is CASSSGSNRANYGYTF. In DNA, the CDR3 is TGCGCCAGCAGCTCCGGAAGCAACAGAGCTAACTATGGCTACACCTTC.

In this sample, this clone turned up a few times. The rearrangement uses TRBV29-1 and TRBJ2-7; 9 bases are a match to TRBD2. The CDR3 consists of 17 residues. V lost 1 base and J lost 3; bases outside the gene matches: 13. Germline loops: CDR1 SQVTM, CDR2 ANQGSEA. The CDR3 nucleotides are TGCAGCGTTGAAGGGCCCAAAGGAGCGGGAGGCCGCTACGAGCAGTACTTC. It translates to CSVEGPKGAGGRYEQYF.

V usage is TRBV27 and J usage is TRBJ2-5, with 8 bases fitting TRBD2. With V trimmed by 4 bases and J by 4 bases, 11 bases remained unmatched. The CDR3 runs 16 residues. The germline V gene encodes CDR1 MNHEY and CDR2 SMNVEV (reference sequence). CDR3 amino acids: CASSWGQAGAGETQYF. For the CDR3, the DNA is TGTGCCAGCAGTTGGGGGCAAGCGGGAGCAGGAGAGACCCAGTACTTC.

This chain uses TRBV6-5 with TRBJ2-1; 8 nucleotides align to TRBD2. Per the germline V gene, CDR1 is MNHEY and CDR2 is SVGAGI. The CDR3 spans 12 residues. The ends lost 6 bases at V and 9 bases at J; junction bases unmatched: 4. The CDR3 protein is CASRRLAGEQFF. CDR3 in DNA: TGTGCCAGCAGACGTCTAGCGGGTGAGCAGTTCTTC.

About this clone itself: The junction shows a germline mismatch at one end, possibly a read error. The chain uses TRBV7-7 and TRBJ1-3, with 9 nucleotides matching TRBD1. The CDR3 consists of 16 residues. Germline CDR1 is SSHAT and CDR2 is FNYEAQ (reference sequence). The chain's CDR3 is CASSLGQGPSGNTIYF. CDR3 in DNA: TGTGCTAGCAGCTTAGGACAGGGGCCCTCTGGAAACACCATATATTTT.

The chain joins TRBV7-2 to TRBJ2-1, with 9 bases matching TRBD1. CDR1 and CDR2 from the germline V gene are SGHTA and FQGNSA. The CDR3 has 15 residues. V lost 1 base and J lost 5; bases outside the gene matches: 3. CDR3 sequence (DNA): TGTGCCAGCAGCTTAGGGGACAGGGAGGACAATGAGCAGTTCTTC. It translates to CASSLGDREDNEQFF.

V usage is TRBV19 and J usage is TRBJ2-3, with TRBD2 identical over 9 bases. The CDR3 runs 16 residues. The V gene end was trimmed by 4 bases and the J gene end by 4 bases; junction bases not matched to a gene: 9. Germline V gene lookup returns CDR1 LNHDA and CDR2 SQIVND (reference sequence). The CDR3 loop reads CASSTSGTSTADTQYF. CDR3 coding DNA: TGTGCCAGTAGTACCTCCGGGACTAGCACAGCAGATACGCAGTATTTT.

The V and J genes are TRBV14 and TRBJ1-4, with D perhaps TRBD1 (6 bases). CDR1 is SGHDN, CDR2 FVKESK, per germline. The ends were cut back, 4 bases at V and 2 bases at J, with 14 bases in the middle. There are 16 residues in the CDR3. The CDR3 coding sequence is TGTGCCAGCAGCCGTGGGCCGGGACACACTAATGAAAAACTGTTTTTT. This translates into CASSRGPGHTNEKLFF.

The J gene is TRBJ2-2, the V gene TRBV19; 8 nucleotides match TRBD1. CDR3 length: 15 amino acids. Looked up from germline, CDR1 is LNHDA and CDR2 is SQIVND (reference sequence). Germline trimming cut 3 bases from V and 3 bases from J; bases unmatched to any gene: 3. This chain's CDR3 is CASSMDREDTGELFF. The CDR3 bases are TGTGCCAGTAGTATGGACAGGGAGGACACCGGGGAGCTGTTTTTT.

V gene TRBV7-9 combines with J gene TRBJ2-2; perhaps TRBD1 as D (6 bases). V lost 6 bases to trimming and J lost 5 bases, with 16 bases between them. The CDR3 runs to 15 residues. Germline values: CDR1 SEHNR, CDR2 FQNEAQ (reference sequence). CDR3 region: CASRSLQGKTGELFF. CDR3 in DNA: TGTGCCAGCAGATCTCTCCAGGGGAAGACCGGGGAGCTGTTTTTT.